Each of the 26 T cell receptor beta chains below was sequenced from the same sample in a study of T cell responses to AZD1222 COVID-19 vaccine. Generated by immunoSEQ multiplex PCR, the TCRdb table keeps only in-frame clones and is missing some. Here the sample spans some 110,000 clones, 88% being singletons. The sequences come from peripheral blood, collected on day 0 of AZD1222 vaccination. Receptor source: an adult in good health.

This clone has just one count. V usage is TRBV28 and J usage is TRBJ2-7; 13 bases fit TRBD2. V shed 6 bases and J 7 bases; nucleotides not matched to a gene: 3. Germline CDR1 and CDR2: MDHEN and SYDVKM. The CDR3 covers 13 residues. The CDR3: CASSQGLAGEQYF. CDR3 bases: TGTGCCAGCAGCCAGGGACTAGCGGGAGAGCAGTACTTC.

The rearrangement links TRBV5-5 to TRBJ2-5; 11 bases align to TRBD1. The CDR3 is 15 residues long. V lost 4 bases to trimming and J lost 5 bases; unmatched junction nucleotides: 7. Germline V gene lookup returns CDR1 SGHKS and CDR2 YYEKEE (reference sequence). The CDR3 coding sequence is TGTGCCAGCAGCGGACAGGGGGCCGAGTGGGAGACCCAGTACTTC. Translating gives CASSGQGAEWETQYF.

This chain links TRBV30 with TRBJ2-1; D remains ambiguous. The germline CDR1 and CDR2 sequences are GTSNPN and SVGIG (reference sequence). V lost 3 bases and J lost 0, with 9 bases in between. The CDR3 is 14 residues long. The CDR3 nucleotides read TGTGCCTGGAGCGTCGTGAGCTCCTACAATGAGCAGTTCTTC. Amino acids: CAWSVVSSYNEQFF.

The chain uses TRBV7-8 and TRBJ2-7; 7 positions agree with TRBD2. This CDR3 has 16 amino acids. Trimming took 0 bases from V and 2 from J; bases not matched to a gene: 7. Looked up from germline, CDR1 is SGHVS and CDR2 is FQNEAQ. CDR3 nucleotide sequence: TGTGCCAGCAGCTTAGCTTGGGGGAGGGACCCCTACGAGCAGTACTTC. It translates to CASSLAWGRDPYEQYF.

This chain uses TRBV6-5 with TRBJ2-7, with D perhaps matching TRBD2 (6 bases). This CDR3 comprises 12 residues. The V and J ends lost 6 bases and 5 bases respectively, with 11 bases between them. CDR1 MNHEY and CDR2 SVGAGI come from the germline V gene. The CDR3 loop reads CASRETSHEQYF. DNA for the CDR3: TGTGCCAGCAGGGAGACTAGTCACGAGCAGTACTTC.

CDR3 bases: TGTGCCAGCACCTCCCGGTGGGAGGGATCACCCCTCCACTTT. Its protein is CASTSRWEGSPLHF. The V and J genes are TRBV2 and TRBJ1-6; D not certain. V lost 7 bases, J lost 10 bases, and 17 bases lay in between. The germline gives CDR1 SNHLY, CDR2 FYNNEI. This CDR3 is built from 14 residues. Drawing the rest from reference TRBV2 and TRBJ1-6, the complete variable domain is EPEVTQTPSHQVTQMGQEVILRCVPISNHLYFYWYRQILGQKVEFLVSFYNNEISEKSEIFDDQFSVERPDGSNFTLKIRSTKLEDSAMYFCASTSRWEGSPLHFGNGTRLTVT.

V and J are TRBV24-1 and TRBJ1-5; 7 bases match TRBD1. J gave up 7 bases and V 2 bases, and 4 bases lay outside the gene matches. The CDR3 sequence is 14 residues long. In germline, CDR1 is KGHDR, CDR2 SFDVKD. This CDR3 reads CATSDSGGEQPQHF. CDR3 DNA: TGTGCCACCAGTGATTCAGGGGGAGAACAGCCCCAGCATTTT.

A word on this clone: The junction and the germline gene differ at one end; a read error may be behind it. The rearrangement uses TRBV7-7 and TRBJ2-3; 8 bases are shared with TRBD2. Per germline, CDR1 SSHAT and CDR2 FNYEAQ (reference sequence). This CDR3 region has 19 residues. DNA for the CDR3: TGTGCTAGCAGCCCCGGTCCGGGAGGGCCCGGTATCCGTACAGATACGCAGTATTTT. This encodes CASSPGPGGPGIRTDTQYF.

The chain carries TRBV18 and TRBJ1-4; the match to TRBD1 covers 10 bases. V lost 2 bases and J lost 8; bases outside the gene matches: 5. This CDR3 comprises 15 residues. The germline CDR1 and CDR2 sequences are KGHSH and LQKENI. CDR3 sequence: CASSPVRDRGEKLFF. The CDR3 DNA is TGTGCCAGCTCACCAGTCCGGGACAGGGGCGAAAAACTGTTTTTT.

This clone was seen a few times. The V and J genes are TRBV2 and TRBJ1-5; possibly TRBD1 for D (5 bases). The CDR3 consists of 15 residues. Per the germline V gene, CDR1 is SNHLY and CDR2 is FYNNEI. Deletions cut 4 bases from V and 0 bases from J, with 10 bases between. The chain's CDR3 is CASSGGLSSNQPQHF. DNA of the CDR3: TGTGCCAGCAGTGGGGGACTTAGTAGCAATCAGCCCCAGCATTTT.

The chain links TRBV9 to TRBJ2-2; 13 nucleotides align to TRBD2. CDR3 length: 15 amino acids. Trimming cost V 4 bases and J 4 bases; bases outside gene matches: 1. Germline V gene data show CDR1 as SGDLS and CDR2 as YYNGEE. CDR3 amino acids: CASSRLAGGTGELFF. CDR3 coding DNA: TGTGCCAGCAGCCGACTAGCGGGAGGCACCGGGGAGCTGTTTTTT.

V and J are TRBV7-2 and TRBJ2-1; D may match TRBD1 or TRBD2 (6 bases each). This CDR3 is built from 15 residues. Trimming pared 1 base from V and 7 bases from J, leaving 14 bases between. Germline-derived CDR1 and CDR2 are SGHTA and FQGNSA. CDR3 sequence reads: CASSLGQEGRNEQFF. The CDR3 DNA is TGTGCCAGCAGCTTAGGACAGGAGGGGCGGAATGAGCAGTTCTTC.

The count of this clone is one. The rearrangement links TRBV4-3 to TRBJ2-7; D gene unclear. There are 13 residues in the CDR3. Germline values: CDR1 LGHNA, CDR2 YSLEER. Trimming cost V 4 bases and J 6 bases, with 13 bases left between them. CDR3 coding DNA: TGCGCCAGCAGCCCCCGGCTAGGGTCCGAGCAGTACTTC. It is translated as CASSPRLGSEQYF.

J is TRBJ2-2 and V is TRBV7-9; 8 positions agree with TRBD1. The germline CDR1 and CDR2 sequences are SEHNR and FQNEAQ (reference sequence). The CDR3 has 15 residues. The ends lost 4 bases at V and 3 bases at J; junction bases unmatched: 4. In nucleotides, the CDR3 is TGTGCCAGCAGCTCGACAGGGGAGGACACCGGGGAGCTGTTTTTT. This translates into CASSSTGEDTGELFF.

V is TRBV4-3 and J is TRBJ2-7, with D uncertain. V was cut by 1 base and J by 0 bases, with 7 bases left in between. Germline V gene lookup returns CDR1 LGHNA and CDR2 YSLEER. The CDR3 length is 14 residues. The CDR3: CASSQGLVSYEQYF. The CDR3 DNA follows: TGCGCCAGCAGCCAAGGGCTCGTCTCCTACGAGCAGTACTTC.

CDR3 loop: CASSVVGAQGEQFF. For the CDR3, the DNA is TGTGCCAGCAGCGTAGTCGGGGCTCAGGGTGAGCAGTTCTTC. V gene TRBV9 combines with J gene TRBJ2-1; tentatively, D is TRBD1 or TRBD2 (5 bases each). The CDR3 has 14 residues. The germline gives CDR1 SGDLS, CDR2 YYNGEE. V dropped 0 bases and J dropped 9 bases, with 13 bases sitting between them.

The chain carries TRBV10-3 and TRBJ2-7, with 10 bases matching TRBD2. J was trimmed by 2 bases and V by 10 bases; bases with no gene match: 8. The CDR3 runs 14 residues. Germline CDR1 and CDR2: ENHRY and SYGVKD. The CDR3 bases are TGTGCCACCGGGGTTGGACTAGCGGCCTACGAGCAGTACTTC. Translated: CATGVGLAAYEQYF.

This chain uses TRBV10-2 with TRBJ1-1, with a possible D match to TRBD1 (5 bases). Germline CDR1 WSHSY, CDR2 SAAADI. V gave up 8 bases and J gave up 1 base, with 8 bases separating them. The length of the CDR3 is 12 residues. The CDR3 DNA is TGCGCCAGCGGCCAGGGGAACACTGAAGCTTTCTTT. Its protein product is CASGQGNTEAFF.

The genes are TRBV6-4 and TRBJ2-1; TRBD1 agrees at 9 bases. CDR3 length: 15 amino acids. Germline lookup yields CDR1 MRHNA and CDR2 SNTAGT. J lost 4 bases, V lost 7 bases, and 8 bases had no gene match. The CDR3 loop reads CASTQRDREYNEQFF. The DNA for the CDR3 is TGTGCCAGCACCCAGCGGGACAGGGAGTACAATGAGCAGTTCTTC.

V gene TRBV24-1 combines with J gene TRBJ1-4; 10 nucleotides match TRBD1. J gave up 6 bases and V 3 bases, and 6 bases lay outside the gene matches. The CDR3 is 16 amino acids. Looked up from germline, CDR1 is KGHDR and CDR2 is SFDVKD. CDR3 DNA sequence: TGTGCCACCAGTGATCCGCGGGGGACAGGGGATGAAAAACTGTTTTTT. Its translation: CATSDPRGTGDEKLFF.

The chain recombines TRBV28 with TRBJ2-7; D gene unclear. This CDR3 has 15 amino acids. The V and J ends lost 3 bases and 2 bases respectively, with 14 bases between them. Germline CDR1 and CDR2: MDHEN and SYDVKM. CDR3 region: CASSLGGVTPYEQYF. The CDR3 DNA reads as TGTGCCAGCAGTTTGGGTGGGGTCACCCCCTACGAGCAGTACTTC.

The chain recombines TRBV9 with TRBJ2-7; TRBD2 matches at 9 bases. CDR3 length equals 15 residues. The germline gives CDR1 SGDLS, CDR2 YYNGEE. J lost 2 bases, V lost 3 bases, and 6 bases had no gene match. CDR3 sequence (DNA): TGTGCCAGCAGCGCCAGACTAGCGGTTACCTACGAGCAGTACTTC. Translated: CASSARLAVTYEQYF.

The chain recombines TRBV12-3 or TRBV12-4 with TRBJ1-1, with D uncertain. The CDR3 has 13 residues. The germline V and J ends were trimmed by 3 bases and 6 bases, with 11 bases remaining between them. The CDR3, as DNA: TGTGCCAGCAGTTTGGCCAAAACCCCTGAAGCTTTCTTT. It is translated as CASSLAKTPEAFF.

The chain employs TRBV6-5 and TRBJ1-3; 8 nucleotides match TRBD1. This CDR3 has 16 residues. Germline V CDR1 and CDR2: MNHEY, SVGAGI. The V and J ends lost 0 bases and 1 base, in that order; junction bases with no gene match: 2. This CDR3 reads CASSYSQGASGNTIYF. The CDR3 DNA follows: TGTGCCAGCAGTTACTCGCAGGGGGCTTCTGGAAACACCATATATTTT.

J is TRBJ1-1 and V is TRBV18; D not resolved. Deletions cut 2 bases from V and 4 bases from J, with 8 bases between. CDR3 length: 13 amino acids. Per the germline V gene, CDR1 is KGHSH and CDR2 is LQKENI. The CDR3 loop reads CASSPSLSTEAFF. The CDR3 DNA reads TGTGCCAGCTCACCATCGTTGTCCACTGAAGCTTTCTTT.

The V gene is TRBV27, the J gene TRBJ1-2; the match to TRBD1 covers 8 bases. Germline CDR1 and CDR2: MNHEY and SMNVEV (reference sequence). The CDR3 spans 15 residues. V lost 4 bases, J lost 4 bases, and 8 bases stayed unmatched. CDR3 DNA sequence: TGTGCCAGCAGTTCCCGGACAGGGCTAGGCTATGGCTACACCTTC. Encoded protein: CASSSRTGLGYGYTF.